The sequence of this T cell receptor (beta chain) was determined in a study of T cells in Graves' hyperthyroidism and ophthalmopathy. Study-level points and caveats: Ophthalmopathy stood apart from stable hyperthyroidism in a 13 V-J model. In blood, most of the thyroid clonotypes expanded above 0.001 were also present.

The CDR3 totals 10 residues. CDR1 and CDR2 from the germline V gene are MDHEN and SYDVKM. Deletions cut 11 bases from V and 10 bases from J, with 12 bases between. This clonotype was detected ten times or more. Its antigen is not known. Researchers amplified the TCR beta CDR3 regions from RNA transcripts. First-round RT-PCR with HTBI primers amplified the TCR CDR3 region. From the multiplex PCR reads, TCRdb called clonotypes with MiXCR, one entry per CDR3 protein. The sample has roughly 350,000 distinct CDR3 sequences; around 13% are singletons. The sample was blood. The rearrangement joins TRBV28 to TRBJ2-1; tentative D call: TRBD1 (7 bases). The clonotype was recovered from a woman in her thirties with Graves' ophthalmopathy. The CDR3 DNA follows: TGTGCCGCAGGGGGGCAAGAGCAGTTCTTC. Translating gives CAAGGQEQFF.